This T cell receptor beta chain was sequenced for a study of shared clonotypes between healthy human individuals. Study background: CD4 naive cells filled three plates per donor, CD4 memory three, CD8 naive two and CD8 memory one.

To note about this clone: Its antigen is still unknown.

Using around 180 ng DNA, around 30,000 T cell genomes, the sorted-subset replicate PCRs were run. Produced via immunoSEQ multiplex PCR; TCRdb's table is partial and in-frame only. This table has approximately 2,000,000 clones, 80% to 95% appearing once. The naive CD8 subset, CD45RO-negative cells positively selected for CCR7, excluded terminally differentiated effector memory CD45RA+ cells. Germline V lookup: CDR1 MNHEY, CDR2 SVGAGI. Germline trimming cut 0 bases from V and 7 bases from J; bases unmatched to any gene: 9. The CDR3 totals 16 residues. General study points: The donor pool, a small one, limited the genetic and exposure-history diversity represented.

V and J are TRBV6-5 and TRBJ1-1, with 9 bases fitting TRBD1. This sequence was found in a man between 18 and 35 years old in good health. Some clones in this sample may be carry-over from other donors' samples. The sample was naive CD8+ T cells from PBMCs. CDR3 nucleotides: TGTGCCAGCAGTTACTCGACAGGGGGTCGGTTTTTTGAAGCTTTCTTT. It encodes CASSYSTGGRFFEAFF.